This T cell receptor (beta chain) was observed in a study of T cell responses to AZD1222 COVID-19 vaccine. The study's findings and limits: Only a handful of people who got AZD1222 tested seropositive at baseline. Clonal diversity was possibly underestimated, and white British individuals and females predominated among donors. Mapped onto spike, vaccine-associated CD4 TCRs spanned it and were dominant at 160-218 and 743-854.

Using immunoSEQ multiplex PCR, the repertoire was profiled, and TCRdb retains in-frame clones only, with some absent. The sample holds about 140,000 clones, about 90% seen once. A note on this clone: Its antigen remains unidentified.

The TCR originated in an adult who received the MenACWY meningococcal vaccine as a control. The specimen was peripheral blood, collected 28 days after the second dose of the MenACWY control vaccine.

DNA for the CDR3: TGTGCCAGCTCACCGGCTCCTACGCCCCGGGAGACCCAGTACTTC. Translation: CASSPAPTPRETQYF. V and J are TRBV18 and TRBJ2-5; D is unclear. The V end lost 3 bases, the J end lost 5 bases, and 16 bases lay between the germline ends. This CDR3 comprises 15 residues. CDR1 is KGHSH and CDR2 is LQKENI in the germline V gene.